A single sample is the source of the 5 T cell receptor beta chains below, sequenced in a study of T-cell memory formation after mild COVID-19. TCRdb ran MiXCR on the 5' RACE reads and lists one entry per CDR3 protein. Seen here are about 410,000 distinct CDR3 sequences, less than 25% observed once, and the top ten hold around 13%. Sequencing was carried out using PBMCs or a T cell subset sorted from them (not recorded which). All receptors derive from an adult woman who had mild COVID-19 (a few samples of this study predate the infection). Cell type and time point are not known.

This clonotype was found a few times. The genes are TRBV11-2 and TRBJ2-1, with D perhaps matching TRBD2 (7 bases). V was clipped by 8 bases and J by 2 bases, with 13 bases between them. Germline loops: CDR1 SGHAT, CDR2 FQNNGV. CDR3 size: 14 residues. The CDR3 loop reads CASSMGGPYNEQFF. In DNA form, the CDR3 reads TGTGCCAGCTCCATGGGGGGGCCCTACAATGAGCAGTTCTTC.

The sample holds a few counts of this clonotype. Mismatch with germline at one junction end may stem from a read error. This chain joins TRBV12-3 or TRBV12-4 and TRBJ2-1, with D possibly matching TRBD2 (6 bases). The CDR3 is 13 amino acids. The CDR3 nucleotides read TGTGCTAGCAGGCGGGATCACTACAATGAGCAGTTCTTC. This gives the protein CASRRDHYNEQFF.

This sequence joins TRBV18 and TRBJ2-2; D call uncertain. Trimming removed 2 bases at V and 1 base at J, with 11 bases between. Germline CDR1 is KGHSH and CDR2 is LQKENI. This CDR3 region has 16 residues. CDR3 bases: TGTGCCAGCTCACCAGTAACGGGCATGAACACCGGGGAGCTGTTTTTT. It yields the protein CASSPVTGMNTGELFF. Based on the CDR3 plus reference TRBV18 and TRBJ2-2, the full variable domain is NAGVMQNPRHLVRRRGQEARLRCSPMKGHSHVYWYRQLPEEGLKFMVYLQKENIIDESGMPKERFSAEFPKEGPSILRIQQVVRGDSAAYFCASSPVTGMNTGELFFGEGSRLTVL.

The V gene is TRBV27, the J gene TRBJ2-3; 14 nucleotides align to TRBD2. The CDR3 is 15 amino acids. Germline V gene sequence: CDR1 MNHEY, CDR2 SMNVEV (reference sequence). Germline trimming cut 6 bases from V and 5 bases from J; bases unmatched to any gene: 4. In nucleotides, the CDR3 is TGTGCCAGCAGACGGACTAGCGGGAGGAAAGATACGCAGTATTTT. Translated: CASRRTSGRKDTQYF.

This clonotype was seen a few times. This sequence joins TRBV12-3 or TRBV12-4 and TRBJ2-5; TRBD1 agrees at 9 bases. V lost 1 base and J lost 4; bases outside the gene matches: 13. CDR3 length: 18 residues. The CDR3 spells CASSLEKGTGTLGETQYF. The CDR3 DNA reads as TGTGCCAGCAGTTTAGAGAAGGGGACAGGGACCCTCGGAGAGACCCAGTACTTC.